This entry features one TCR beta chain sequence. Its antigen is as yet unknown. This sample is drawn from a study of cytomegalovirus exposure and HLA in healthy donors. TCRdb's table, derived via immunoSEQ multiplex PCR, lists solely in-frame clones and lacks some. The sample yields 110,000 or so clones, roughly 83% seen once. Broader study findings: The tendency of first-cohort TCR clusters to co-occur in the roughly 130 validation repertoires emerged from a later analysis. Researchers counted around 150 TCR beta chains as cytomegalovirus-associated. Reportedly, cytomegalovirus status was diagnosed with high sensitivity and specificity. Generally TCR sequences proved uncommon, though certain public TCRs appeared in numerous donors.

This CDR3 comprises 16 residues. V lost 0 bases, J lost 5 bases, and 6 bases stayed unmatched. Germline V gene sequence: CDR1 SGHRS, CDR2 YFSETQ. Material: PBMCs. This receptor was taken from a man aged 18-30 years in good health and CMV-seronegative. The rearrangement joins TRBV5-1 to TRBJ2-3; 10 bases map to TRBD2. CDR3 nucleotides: TGCGCCAGCAGCTTGGGTCCTAGCGGGGGAGGAGATACGCAGTATTTT. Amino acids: CASSLGPSGGGDTQYF.